This T cell receptor beta chain was found in a study of OX40 agonist ivuxolimab in advanced cancers. Study outcomes and limitations: Some patients without response likewise showed low normalized clonal expansion. CD8+ T cells (on average) carried more expanded clones than CD4+ T cells. CD4+ and CD8+ T cells in blood underwent clonal expansion by week 6 at 0.1 to 3.0 mg/kg.

Measured with immunoSEQ multiplex PCR; TCRdb has only the in-frame clones, and not every one. The sample yields over 65,000 clones, about nine tenths seen once. A remark on this clone: The target antigen is unknown.

Germline V lookup: CDR1 SNHLY, CDR2 FYNNEI. This CDR3 spans 12 amino acids. V was pared by 7 bases and J by 5 bases, with 11 bases between. This chain uses TRBV2 with TRBJ2-5, with D perhaps TRBD1 (6 bases). The sample in question was CD4+ or CD8+ T cells sorted from blood, obtained in a trial of the OX40 agonist ivuxolimab. The clonotype originates from an adult with an advanced solid tumor such as melanoma, head and neck, liver or kidney cancer. In DNA form, the CDR3 reads TGTGCCAGCACCCAGGGGCGGGAGACCCAGTACTTC. Amino acids: CASTQGRETQYF.